The entry below gives a single T cell receptor beta chain sequence along with its context. Its target is not known. The data are from a study of T cell clones after liver transplantation. Across the study: Standard immunosuppression, with no induction, continued until 12-24 months after transplant. Findings and limits, study-wide: Graft donor-reactive T cells may have migrated into the graft rather than being deleted. Donor-reactive sequences fell more than third party-reactive ones, suggesting partial deletion.

Trimming took 4 bases from V and 1 from J, leaving 17 bases between them. The CDR3 has 17 amino acids. Germline V CDR1 and CDR2: SGHTA, FQGNSA. TCRdb's table, derived via immunoSEQ multiplex PCR, lists solely in-frame clones and lacks some. The repertoire holds roughly 100,000 clones, with under 90% as singletons. V is TRBV7-2 and J is TRBJ2-1; D unresolved. The TCR originated in a human patient who received a liver transplant. Some T cells may originate from the graft donor. The sample here was CD4+ T cells from blood, taken approximately 43 months after liver transplant. CDR3 residues: CASSSFGWGSSYNEQFF. CDR3 sequence (DNA): TGTGCCAGCAGCTCATTTGGGTGGGGAAGTTCCTACAATGAGCAGTTCTTC.